This T cell receptor beta chain appears in the sequencing data of a study of OX40 agonist ivuxolimab in advanced cancers. Using immunoSEQ multiplex PCR, the repertoire was profiled, and TCRdb retains in-frame clones only, with some absent. The sample holds 55,000 to 65,000 clones; roughly 84% are singletons and the top ten take 0.8% to 1%. V lost 4 bases, J lost 4 bases, and 10 bases lay in between. CDR3 length equals 13 residues. Germline values: CDR1 MDHEN, CDR2 SYDVKM. The TCR sequence derives from an adult with an advanced solid tumor such as melanoma, head and neck, liver or kidney cancer. The V gene is TRBV28, the J gene TRBJ1-2, with D perhaps TRBD1 (6 bases). The sample consisted of CD4+ or CD8+ T cells sorted from blood, taken in a trial of the OX40 agonist ivuxolimab. The CDR3 DNA sequence: TGTGCCAGCAGTTCGCCGGACAGCTATGGCTACACCTTC. It translates to CASSSPDSYGYTF.